This TCR beta chain appears in the sequencing data of a study of cytomegalovirus exposure and HLA in healthy donors. V dropped 4 bases and J dropped 5; count of bases not matched to a gene: 7. The CDR3 is 16 amino acids. CDR1 SGHRS and CDR2 YFSETQ come from the germline V gene. About this clone itself: Antigen unknown.

Broader study findings: It was 150 to 200 TCR beta chains that were listed as cytomegalovirus-associated. As a later analysis showed, a missense DCLRE1C variant was linked to trimming of TCR beta V- and J-genes. Fewer N-insertions (relative to the roughly 670-donor mean) were reportedly seen in an Asian-associated ancestry cluster in a later analysis.

Researchers ran the PCR with 60 Vbeta and 13 Jbeta primers. Clones were read by immunoSEQ multiplex PCR, and TCRdb kept only the in-frame ones, dropping some. In the table there are some 200,000 clones, 70% to 80% of which are singletons. Sequences were obtained from PBMCs. The TCR was taken from a woman younger than 45 in good health and CMV-seronegative. This rearrangement joins TRBV5-1 to TRBJ2-2, with 11 positions matching TRBD1. DNA for the CDR3: TGCGCCAGCAGCCTTCGGGACAGGGGGTATACCGGGGAGCTGTTTTTT. Amino acids: CASSLRDRGYTGELFF.